These T cell receptor beta chains were read from a single sample in a study of T cell responses to AZD1222 COVID-19 vaccine. The protocol was immunoSEQ multiplex PCR, while the TCRdb copy is restricted to in-frame clones and leaves out a portion. The data contain about 99,000 clones, roughly 87% of them singletons. Sequences were derived from peripheral blood, sampled on day 0 of AZD1222 vaccination. These TCRs come from an adult in good health. Each CDR3 is given with its conserved first and last residue. D genes are given only for firm matches. Some rows have no size entry. The others give once, few or many, or a class for an expanded clone.

>few|-|TRBJ1-2|TRBV6-2/TRBV6-3
CASSYGGTNYGYTF
TGTGCCAGCAGTTACGGCGGAACTAACTATGGCTACACCTTC
>-|-|TRBJ2-3|TRBV7-6
CASSPFGDTQYF
TGTGCCAGCAGCCCATTCGGGGATACGCAGTATTTT
>-|-|TRBJ1-3|TRBV5-1
CASSADGNTIYF
TGCGCCAGCAGCGCAGATGGAAACACCATATATTTT
>once|-|TRBJ1-1|TRBV7-2
CASSFSIFTNTEAFF
TGTGCCAGCAGCTTTTCCATTTTTACAAACACTGAAGCTTTCTTT
>-|-|TRBJ2-3|TRBV7-2
CASSSRPGARADTQYF
TGTGCCAGCAGCTCCAGACCAGGGGCTCGGGCAGATACGCAGTATTTT
>-|-|TRBJ2-3|TRBV7-6
CASSLLGAPEVDTQYF
TGTGCCAGCAGCCTCCTAGGGGCGCCGGAGGTAGATACGCAGTATTTT
>once|-|TRBJ1-1|TRBV6-5
CASSYSRGGTEAFF
TGTGCCAGCAGTTACTCGAGGGGGGGCACTGAAGCTTTCTTT
>-|-|TRBJ1-3|TRBV27
CASSLSPGLTGNTIYF
TGTGCCAGCAGTTTATCTCCCGGGTTAACTGGAAACACCATATATTTT
>-|-|TRBJ1-5|TRBV21-1
CASSKLRTGFQPQHF
TGTGCCAGCAGCAAGTTACGGACAGGGTTTCAGCCCCAGCATTTT
>-|-|TRBJ1-1|TRBV4-2
CASSQDLRGGGTEAFF
TGTGCCAGCAGCCAAGACCTCAGGGGCGGCGGCACTGAAGCTTTCTTT
>-|-|TRBJ1-2|TRBV30
CAWSVRGKGYTF
TGTGCCTGGAGTGTACGGGGAAAAGGCTACACCTTC
>-|TRBD1|TRBJ2-5|TRBV5-4
CASSSPDRVSQETQYF
TGTGCCAGCAGCTCGCCGGACAGGGTCAGCCAAGAGACCCAGTACTTC
>few|-|TRBJ2-3|TRBV5-4
CASSFERDTQYF
TGTGCCAGCAGCTTCGAGAGAGATACGCAGTATTTT
>-|-|TRBJ2-3|TRBV5-4
CASSLPPSEGTDTQYF
TGTGCCAGCAGCTTGCCCCCTAGCGAGGGCACAGATACGCAGTATTTT
>-|-|TRBJ2-1|TRBV13
CASSLGAGIHEQFF
TGTGCCAGCAGCTTGGGGGCAGGTATCCATGAGCAGTTCTTC
>once|TRBD2|TRBJ2-1|TRBV13
CASSPGTSGYNEQFF
TGTGCCAGCAGCCCTGGGACTAGCGGTTACAATGAGCAGTTCTTC
>few|TRBD1|TRBJ1-4|TRBV9
CASSPRTGRGEKLFF
TGTGCCAGCAGCCCGAGGACAGGACGAGGGGAAAAACTGTTTTTT
>-|-|TRBJ2-1|TRBV10-3
CAISESGSFSEQFF
TGTGCCATCAGTGAGTCGGGGTCCTTTTCGGAGCAGTTCTTC
>-|-|TRBJ1-6|TRBV19
CASSIGSFYNSPLHF
TGTGCCAGTAGTATCGGCAGCTTTTATAATTCACCCCTCCACTTT
>-|TRBD2|TRBJ2-1|TRBV6-4
CASSDSAGGLNEQFF
TGTGCCAGCAGTGACTCGGCGGGGGGGCTTAATGAGCAGTTCTTC
>-|-|TRBJ1-5|TRBV12-5
CASGLVSGASNQPQHF
TGTGCTAGTGGTTTGGTCTCGGGAGCTAGCAATCAGCCCCAGCATTTT
>-|-|TRBJ2-1|TRBV28
CASRHPQGLGDNEQFF
TGTGCCAGCAGGCACCCGCAGGGCCTCGGGGACAATGAGCAGTTCTTC
>few|-|TRBJ1-6|TRBV11-2
CASSLGQGGALHF
TGTGCCAGCAGCTTAGGTCAGGGTGGAGCCCTCCACTTT
>-|-|TRBJ1-5|TRBV18
CASSPDSNQPQHF
TGTGCCAGCTCACCGGATAGCAATCAGCCCCAGCATTTT
>-|-|TRBJ1-2|TRBV2
CASSEWMSYGYTF
TGTGCCAGCAGTGAATGGATGTCCTATGGCTACACCTTC
>-|TRBD1|TRBJ2-6|TRBV18
CASSELQGENRRANVLTF
TGTGCCAGCTCAGAATTACAGGGGGAGAACAGGAGGGCCAACGTCCTGACTTTC
>-|-|TRBJ2-1|TRBV24-1
CATSDRSTSFYNEQFF
TGTGCCACCAGTGACCGGTCCACTTCCTTCTACAATGAGCAGTTCTTC
>many|-|TRBJ2-7|TRBV7-9
CASSLAAGYEQYF
TGTGCCAGCAGCTTAGCGGCGGGGTACGAGCAGTACTTC
>once|-|TRBJ2-7|TRBV6-5
CASSYNGYEQYF
TGTGCCAGCAGTTATAACGGCTACGAGCAGTACTTC
>-|TRBD2|TRBJ2-1|TRBV10-2
CASTGLAGRVHNEQFF
TGCGCCAGCACGGGACTAGCGGGAAGGGTCCACAATGAGCAGTTCTTC
>-|-|TRBJ2-7|TRBV19
CASSGVSFSEQYF
TGTGCCAGTAGTGGGGTCAGTTTTAGTGAGCAGTACTTC
>-|-|TRBJ1-1|TRBV20-1
CSATTSSKAFF
TGCAGTGCTACTACCTCATCGAAAGCTTTCTTT